These 24 T cell receptor beta chains came from one sample sequenced in a study of blood T cell repertoires in COVID-19 (dated by TCRdb to 2018 to 2021). The library was made by the immunoSEQ multiplex PCR assay. In TCRdb, the immuneACCESS table is reduced to in-frame sequences with V and J assigned. These tables do not hold every clone; where another copy was compared, an unresolved V gene accounts for under half, and the others remain unexplained. This sample is represented by some 260,000 clones; around four fifths of them were singletons. The ten largest account for around 4.1% of the sample. The sequencing sample was made of peripheral blood. These receptors all come from a middle-aged woman with active or convalescent COVID-19.

The chain joins TRBV2 to TRBJ2-3; 9 bases are shared with TRBD2. Per germline, CDR1 SNHLY and CDR2 FYNNEI. The ends lost 11 bases at V and 0 bases at J; junction bases unmatched: 6. The CDR3 spans 14 residues. CDR3 residues: CAGQRGVSTDTQYF. CDR3 in DNA: TGTGCCGGGCAGCGGGGGGTTAGCACAGATACGCAGTATTTT.

The V call is TRBV19, the J call TRBJ1-1; 8 bases match TRBD1. The V segment lost 5 bases and the J segment 6 bases; nucleotides outside the gene matches: 17. There are 17 residues in the CDR3. Germline-derived CDR1 and CDR2 are LNHDA and SQIVND (reference sequence). Here the CDR3 DNA reads TGTGCCAGTAGTCTTATTGACAGGGGCGGTCGAGGCGCTGAAGCTTTCTTT. This sequence encodes CASSLIDRGGRGAEAFF.

The chain joins TRBV28 to TRBJ1-4; 7 bases match TRBD1. The CDR3 covers 13 residues. CDR1 MDHEN and CDR2 SYDVKM come from the germline V gene. The V segment lost 10 bases and the J segment 8 bases; nucleotides outside the gene matches: 10. This CDR3 reads CATGQLLEEKLFF. Here the CDR3 DNA reads TGTGCCACGGGACAGCTACTAGAAGAAAAACTGTTTTTT.

The chain uses TRBV2 and TRBJ2-7; weak D call: TRBD1 (5 bases). Germline-derived CDR1 and CDR2 are SNHLY and FYNNEI. Between the trimmed V and J ends, which lost 6 bases and 3 bases, there was a span of 12 bases. The CDR3 totals 13 residues. The CDR3: CASRYYTGYEQYF. The CDR3 nucleotides are TGTGCCAGCAGATATTACACAGGCTACGAGCAGTACTTC. Filled out from reference TRBV2 and TRBJ2-7, the complete variable domain reads EPEVTQTPSHQVTQMGQEVILRCVPISNHLYFYWYRQILGQKVEFLVSFYNNEISEKSEIFDDQFSVERPDGSNFTLKIRSTKLEDSAMYFCASRYYTGYEQYFGPGTRLTVT.

V gene TRBV7-3 combines with J gene TRBJ1-1; D might be TRBD1 (6 bases). Trimming shortened V by 4 bases and J by 2 bases, and 14 bases separated the two germline ends. The length of the CDR3 is 15 residues. Germline V lookup: CDR1 SGHTA, CDR2 FQGTGA. The CDR3 sequence: CASSSDGTTNTEAFF. CDR3 nucleotides: TGTGCCAGCAGCTCCGACGGGACAACTAACACTGAAGCTTTCTTT.

This chain joins TRBV9 and TRBJ1-1, with 7 bases identical to TRBD1. This CDR3 spans 14 amino acids. With V trimmed by 2 bases and J by 7 bases, 8 bases remained unmatched. CDR1 SGDLS and CDR2 YYNGEE come from the germline V gene. CDR3 sequence (DNA): TGTGCCAGCAGCGTTCAGGGGGGAGTGGGTGAAGCTTTCTTT. Its translation is CASSVQGGVGEAFF.

CDR3 residues: CASSIQSNYGYTF. CDR3 nucleotide sequence: TGTGCCAGCAGCATACAGTCTAACTATGGCTACACCTTC. The V and J genes are TRBV6-6 and TRBJ1-2; D is uncertain. The CDR3 extends over 13 amino acids. The germline V and J ends were trimmed by 6 bases and 0 bases, with 8 bases remaining between them. Germline V lookup: CDR1 MNHNY, CDR2 SVGAGI (reference sequence).

The rearrangement uses TRBV9 and TRBJ1-1, with 10 bases fitting TRBD1. Germline-derived CDR1 and CDR2 are SGDLS and YYNGEE. This CDR3 has 16 residues. J gave up 6 bases and V 3 bases, and 11 bases lay outside the gene matches. The CDR3 DNA sequence: TGTGCCAGCAGCGGAGGGCTGGGACAGGGGTTTTCTGAAGCTTTCTTT. Its translation is CASSGGLGQGFSEAFF.

The V gene is TRBV5-1, the J gene TRBJ1-2, with 7 bases lining up with TRBD1. With 2 bases clipped from V and 1 base from J, the junction kept 8 bases outside the gene matches. This CDR3 comprises 16 residues. CDR1 is SGHRS and CDR2 is YFSETQ in the germline V gene. CDR3 sequence (DNA): TGCGCCAGCAGCTTTAGCCCGGGACAGCTTAACTATGGCTACACCTTC. This sequence encodes CASSFSPGQLNYGYTF.

The rearrangement uses TRBV9 and TRBJ2-1; TRBD1 aligns across 12 bases. The CDR3 loop spans 17 amino acids. With 4 bases clipped from V and 7 bases from J, the junction kept 12 bases outside the gene matches. The germline gives CDR1 SGDLS, CDR2 YYNGEE. The CDR3 loop reads CASSSLLGGQGANEQFF. CDR3 sequence (DNA): TGTGCCAGCAGCTCCCTCCTGGGGGGACAGGGGGCAAATGAGCAGTTCTTC.

This sequence joins TRBV6-5 and TRBJ2-2, with D possibly matching TRBD2 (5 bases). Germline CDR1 MNHEY, CDR2 SVGAGI. This CDR3 has 15 amino acids. The V end lost 6 bases, the J end lost 4 bases, and 15 bases lay between the germline ends. CDR3 DNA: TGTGCCAGCAGGGATGCGGGTGCGGGCACCGGGGAGCTGTTTTTT. It is translated as CASRDAGAGTGELFF.

The chain combines TRBV2 with TRBJ2-1, with TRBD2 matching over 7 bases. CDR1 SNHLY and CDR2 FYNNEI come from the germline V gene. The CDR3 consists of 14 residues. The V segment lost 6 bases and the J segment 4 bases; nucleotides outside the gene matches: 6. CDR3 residues: CASSRLAAYNEQFF. In DNA form, the CDR3 reads TGTGCCAGCAGCCGACTAGCCGCTTACAATGAGCAGTTCTTC.

V gene TRBV4-2 combines with J gene TRBJ1-1, with 9 bases aligning to TRBD1. This CDR3 region has 14 residues. Unmatched junction bases numbered 7, after V lost 6 bases and J lost 5 bases. Germline assignment: CDR1 LGHNA and CDR2 YNFKEQ. The chain's CDR3 is CASSPTGGRTEAFF. The CDR3 DNA reads as TGTGCCAGCAGTCCCACAGGGGGCCGGACTGAAGCTTTCTTT.

This clone was detected only once. The chain employs TRBV9 and TRBJ1-4; D is unresolved. The CDR3 is 16 residues long. Trimming stripped 3 bases from V and 4 bases from J, with 16 bases between. CDR1 SGDLS and CDR2 YYNGEE come from the germline V gene. The DNA for the CDR3 is TGTGCCAGCAGCGCCGGATGGAGTCGGAGTAATGAAAAACTGTTTTTT. Translated: CASSAGWSRSNEKLFF.

The chain uses TRBV28 and TRBJ2-5; 9 bases are shared with TRBD2. The CDR3 has 14 residues. Germline lookup yields CDR1 MDHEN and CDR2 SYDVKM. V gave up 3 bases and J gave up 5 bases; unmatched junction bases: 4. The chain's CDR3 is CASSFWRGGETQYF. The CDR3 coding sequence is TGTGCCAGCAGTTTTTGGCGGGGGGGGGAGACCCAGTACTTC.

The chain is built from TRBV12-3 or TRBV12-4 and TRBJ1-2; the D is unclear. CDR3 length equals 13 residues. V shed 1 base and J shed 5 bases, with 8 bases lying between them. As DNA, the CDR3 is TGTGCCAGCAGTTTAGGCAGAAGATATGGCTACACCTTC. Its protein product is CASSLGRRYGYTF.

This chain uses TRBV7-3 with TRBJ1-6, with D uncertain. Trimming removed 5 bases from V and 1 base from J, with 9 bases in between. Germline V CDR1 and CDR2: SGHTA, FQGTGA. The CDR3 extends over 15 amino acids. The CDR3: CASSLQSSYNSPLHF. For the CDR3, the DNA is TGTGCCAGCAGCCTACAGTCGTCCTATAATTCACCCCTCCACTTT. Full variable domain (outside the CDR3, taken from reference TRBV7-3 and TRBJ1-6): GAGVSQTPSNKVTEKGKYVELRCDPISGHTALYWYRQSLGQGPEFLIYFQGTGAADDSGLPNDRFFAVRPEGSVSTLKIQRTERGDSAVYLCASSLQSSYNSPLHFGNGTRLTVT.

This chain links TRBV29-1 with TRBJ2-2, with D tentatively TRBD1 (5 bases). Germline loops: CDR1 SQVTM, CDR2 ANQGSEA. The CDR3 contains 14 residues. The ends were cut back, 6 bases at V and 0 bases at J, with 11 bases in the middle. In DNA form, the CDR3 reads TGCAGCGTCCGGGTGGGGCCGAACACCGGGGAGCTGTTTTTT. Amino acid sequence: CSVRVGPNTGELFF.

J is TRBJ1-3 and V is TRBV5-1; perhaps TRBD1 as D (5 bases). CDR3 length: 15 amino acids. V lost 1 base, J lost 4 bases, and 12 bases lay in between. The germline V gene encodes CDR1 SGHRS and CDR2 YFSETQ. CDR3 in DNA: TGCGCCAGCAGCTTGAATAGACAGCCAGGAAACACCATATATTTT. It specifies CASSLNRQPGNTIYF.

The chain uses TRBV28 and TRBJ2-5, with TRBD2 identical over 16 bases. After removal of 6 bases from V and 5 bases from J, the junction contained 12 bases not matched to a gene. CDR3 length: 18 amino acids. Germline values: CDR1 MDHEN, CDR2 SYDVKM. The chain's CDR3 is CASREGTSGGAFRETQYF. CDR3 nucleotides: TGTGCCAGCAGAGAAGGGACTAGCGGGGGGGCCTTTCGGGAGACCCAGTACTTC.

This clone has just one count. The rearrangement joins TRBV5-6 to TRBJ2-7, with TRBD1 matching 10 bases. The CDR3 extends over 18 amino acids. Germline V gene sequence: CDR1 SGHDT, CDR2 YYEEEE. J lost 2 bases, V lost 3 bases, and 14 bases had no gene match. In DNA form, the CDR3 reads TGTGCCAGCAGCTATCCACCCGGGACAGGGGCTTTTGCCTACGAGCAGTACTTC. It codes for CASSYPPGTGAFAYEQYF.

The rearrangement links TRBV6-6 to TRBJ2-7; tentative D call: TRBD1 (6 bases). V was cut by 6 bases and J by 0 bases, with 9 bases left in between. Germline V gene lookup returns CDR1 MNHNY and CDR2 SVGAGI (reference sequence). This CDR3 is built from 13 residues. The CDR3 sequence is CASRQGSSYEQYF. The CDR3 DNA is TGTGCCAGCAGACAGGGTTCCTCCTACGAGCAGTACTTC.

In its sample, this clone was seen a few times. This chain links TRBV3-1 (or the pseudogene TRBV3-2) with TRBJ1-3; no clear D. With 1 base removed from V and 2 bases from J, the gap between germline ends came to 6 bases. The germline gives CDR1 LGHDT, CDR2 YNNKEL (reference sequence). CDR3 length: 14 amino acids. In nucleotides, the CDR3 is TGTGCCAGCAGCCAAGCCCTTACTGGAAACACCATATATTTT. Translating gives CASSQALTGNTIYF.

This clone was observed once. The rearrangement uses TRBV1 and TRBJ1-5; the table names TRBD1, a call not compared with the DNA. TRBV1 is annotated as a pseudogene. The CDR3 sequence is 17 residues long. The CDR3: CTSSRGQKNYSNQPQHF. The CDR3 coding sequence is TGCACCAGCAGCCGGGGGCAGAAGAACTATAGCAATCAGCCCCAGCATTTT.